The T cell receptor (beta chain) described here comes from a study of blood T cell repertoires in COVID-19. In assigning cohorts, the study relied on participant-reported clinical history. V was shortened by 4 bases and J by 0 bases, with 15 bases between the two germline ends. The germline gives CDR1 SGHAT, CDR2 FQNNGV. CDR3 length: 16 residues. In the study's own analysis: Estimation of nucleated cell counts was performed using reference gene primer amplification. TCRdb keeps only in-frame clones here, not all; method: immunoSEQ multiplex PCR. That table supplies the V and J calls and clone size; D and trimming were determined from the DNA. The table records 250,000 to 350,000 clones, around 91% of them present only once.

Sequenced: PBMCs or T cells enriched from blood (not recorded which). The receptor's source is a woman aged 18-29 years with acute COVID-19. V usage is TRBV11-2 and J usage is TRBJ1-1; D uncertain. CDR3 nucleotides: TGTGCCAGCAGCTCCGGGTCGGTTCCTATGAACACTGAAGCTTTCTTT. This gives the protein CASSSGSVPMNTEAFF.